The entry below gives a single T cell receptor (beta chain) sequence along with its context. There is no known antigen for this receptor. Within one base of it there is no much larger clone, and no base qualities were kept. The CDR1 and CDR2 encoded by the germline V gene (reference sequence) are LNHDA and SQIVND. From the cysteine through the phenylalanine, the CDR3 covers 14 amino acids. Solely the CDR3 DNA is kept, with 42 bases framed from the first base. V was cut back by 7 bases and J by 7 bases, leaving a gap of 14 bases between them. This sample is drawn from a study of CD8+CD57+ T cells in acquired aplastic anemia (dated by TCRdb to the late 2010s). The study in broad terms: A mean of around 3 ug of DNA, ranging from about 0.17 to 30 ug, was extracted from sorted CD4+ and CD8+ cells. An average of roughly 10 million reads for CD4+ cells and under 13 million reads for CD8+ cells was obtained from healthy donor samples. Overall study outcomes, separate from this receptor: Although some 28 CD8+ CDR3 sequences were shared by patients and controls, these sequences appeared highly expressed in patients and within the immunodominant clones of patients. Patients and healthy controls showed no significant difference in CD8+ Simpson's diversity (P=0.060).

Profiling of TCR beta VDJ combinations and CDR3 sequences used genomic DNA as the template. TCR repertoire sequencing was run on an Illumina HiSeq 2000. From the authors' description of their analysis: Repertoire assessment relied on Simpson's diversity index, CDR3 size and DJ length profiles, and TRBV/TRBJ rearrangement plots. Whichever DNA sequence was most abundant in the deep sequencing data was defined as the immunodominant clone. CDR3 amino acid sequences were screened for sharing across subjects and were compared with published repertoires and the VDJdb database. Starting from the raw public reads, TCRdb applied fastp trimming at Q25, assembled clones with MiXCR and retained in-frame beta chains. For every CDR3 protein sequence, its rows merge into one entry that carries the most common genes and DNA. Here the V and J calls rest on TCRdb's processing, not on the authors' analysis. The sample table shows some 130,000 distinct CDR3 sequences, and 40% to 45% are seen once. Roughly 8.4% of the sample is in the top ten clones.

In this study, sorted CD4+ and CD8+ T cells from the blood of healthy subjects and of severe aplastic anemia patients had their TCR repertoires deep-sequenced. Ficoll-Paque density gradient centrifugation was used to isolate peripheral blood mononuclear cells. Before DNA extraction, CD4+ and CD8+ T cells were sorted with FACS or magnetic beads. The sequenced material came from sorted CD4+, CD8+, or CD8+CD57+ T cells (not recorded which) from PBMCs. This TCR was sampled from a human donor in good health, serving as a control. Recombination connected TRBV19 to TRBJ1-6; no D segment can be confidently identified. The CDR3 protein sequence reads: CASKTNSLNSPLHF. The DNA is as follows: TGTGCCAGTAAGACGAACAGCCTAAATTCACCCCTCCACTTT. When the CDR3 is completed using the reference TRBV19 and TRBJ1-6 genes on either side, the full variable domain is DGGITQSPKYLFRKEGQNVTLSCEQNLNHDAMYWYRQDPGQGLRLIYYSQIVNDFQKGDIAEGYSVSREKKESFPLTVTSAQKNPTAFYLCASKTNSLNSPLHFGNGTRLTVT.